The rows below give T cell receptor beta chains drawn from one sample of a study of CD8 T cells in Susac syndrome. TCRdb redid the calling of the immunoSEQ multiplex PCR reads with MiXCR, one entry per CDR3 protein. The data contain around 300,000 distinct CDR3 sequences, around 85% of them seen just once; the ten biggest clones take up around 0.2%. Sequencing was carried out using CD8+ T cells from PBMCs. The receptors shown here come from a human donor with multiple sclerosis. CDR3s include the opening cysteine and the closing phenylalanine or tryptophan. The D gene is left open where the match is weak. Size is omitted from some rows. Given values are once, few, many or a class for expanded clones.

size,D,V,J,CDR3,DNA
-,-,TRBV27,TRBJ2-3,CASSLYGPGTVFTDTQYF,TGTGCCAGCAGTTTATATGGTCCCGGGACTGTTTTCACAGATACGCAGTATTTT
-,TRBD1,TRBV7-9,TRBJ1-4,CASSLHGTAGEKLFF,TGTGCCAGCAGCTTACACGGGACAGCGGGTGAAAAACTGTTTTTT
-,-,TRBV7-9,TRBJ2-4,CASEGAKNIQYF,TGTGCCAGCGAGGGGGCCAAAAACATTCAGTACTTC
once,-,TRBV5-5,TRBJ2-2,CASSLYSTVYTGELFF,TGTGCCAGCAGCTTGTATTCTACAGTCTACACCGGGGAGCTGTTTTTT
-,TRBD2,TRBV2,TRBJ2-3,CASSALAGVPSTDTQYF,TGTGCCAGCAGTGCCCTAGCGGGAGTCCCAAGCACAGATACGCAGTATTTT
-,-,TRBV9,TRBJ2-7,CASSVGLPTTYEQYF,TGTGCCAGCAGCGTAGGTCTCCCCACTACCTACGAGCAGTACTTC
-,-,TRBV11-2,TRBJ1-6,CASSSSPAYSPLHF,TGTGCCAGCAGCTCTAGCCCCGCGTATTCACCCCTCCACTTT
-,TRBD1,TRBV20-1,TRBJ1-2,CNPDRGRSYGYTF,TGCAACCCCGACAGGGGGCGGTCCTATGGCTACACCTTC
few,-,TRBV10-3,TRBJ2-7,CATGDSGYEQYF,TGTGCCACCGGGGATAGCGGATACGAGCAGTACTTC
-,-,TRBV28,TRBJ2-3,CASSLWYSGSTDTQYF,TGTGCCAGCAGTTTATGGTATAGCGGAAGCACAGATACGCAGTATTTT
-,TRBD2,TRBV6-5,TRBJ2-2,CASSYPSPGLAFTGELFF,TGTGCCAGCAGTTACCCTTCTCCGGGACTAGCGTTCACCGGGGAGCTGTTTTTT
-,-,TRBV11-2,TRBJ1-1,CASSLARGGHTEAFF,TGTGCCAGCAGCTTAGCTAGGGGGGGGCACACTGAAGCTTTCTTT
-,-,TRBV4-2,TRBJ1-1,CASSQDFDRNTEAFF,TGTGCCAGCAGCCAAGATTTCGATAGGAACACTGAAGCTTTCTTT
-,TRBD1,TRBV10-3,TRBJ2-7,CAIGEPRTGVYEQYF,TGTGCCATCGGTGAGCCTCGGACAGGGGTGTACGAGCAGTACTTC
-,-,TRBV6-5,TRBJ1-5,CASSYSAGNQPQHF,TGTGCCAGCAGTTACTCGGCAGGCAATCAGCCCCAGCATTTT
-,-,TRBV7-9,TRBJ1-1,CASSHAAWGTEAFF,TGTGCCAGCAGCCATGCGGCCTGGGGCACTGAAGCTTTCTTT
-,TRBD1,TRBV12-3/TRBV12-4,TRBJ1-1,CASSLDRGRRPEAFF,TGTGCCAGCAGTTTAGACAGGGGCCGACGCCCTGAAGCTTTCTTT
-,-,TRBV6-2/TRBV6-3,TRBJ2-7,CASSYSRATINYEQYF,TGTGCCAGCAGTTACTCTCGCGCAACCATAAACTACGAGCAGTACTTC
-,TRBD1,TRBV11-2,TRBJ1-4,CASSPLRTGSEKLFF,TGTGCCAGCAGCCCCCTGAGGACAGGGAGCGAAAAACTGTTTTTT
-,-,TRBV27,TRBJ1-1,CASSFHLLGGNTEAFF,TGTGCCAGCAGTTTCCACCTACTGGGAGGGAACACTGAAGCTTTCTTT
-,TRBD1,TRBV15,TRBJ2-2,CATSARGAGGPGELFF,TGTGCCACCAGCGCCCGAGGGGCAGGGGGCCCCGGGGAGCTGTTTTTT
-,-,TRBV9,TRBJ2-4,CASSVGLGDIQYF,TGTGCCAGCAGCGTAGGCCTGGGGGACATTCAGTACTTC
-,-,TRBV23-1,TRBJ2-5,CASSRIDQGKRETQYF,TGCGCCAGCAGTCGCATTGACCAGGGGAAGAGAGAGACCCAGTACTTC
-,-,TRBV6-5,TRBJ1-4,CASSSTGPREKLFF,TGTGCCAGCAGTTCCACGGGTCCCCGTGAAAAACTGTTTTTT
-,TRBD2,TRBV6-5,TRBJ2-1,CASSYGAGVYGEQFF,TGTGCCAGCAGTTACGGCGCGGGAGTTTATGGTGAGCAGTTCTTC
once,-,TRBV7-2,TRBJ1-2,CASSHGQTLHGYTF,TGTGCCAGCAGCCACGGACAGACCCTTCACGGCTACACCTTC
-,-,TRBV6-2/TRBV6-3,TRBJ2-1,CASSYFAGGSYNEQFF,TGTGCCAGCAGTTACTTTGCCGGGGGCTCCTACAATGAGCAGTTCTTC